The rows below give T cell receptor beta chains drawn from one sample of a study of shared clonotypes between healthy human individuals. Sequenced by immunoSEQ multiplex PCR; TCRdb stores in-frame clones only, minus some. The sample includes 950,000 to 1,300,000 clones, about 70% of them seen just once. Material for sequencing was memory CD4+ T cells sorted from blood. The origin of the receptors is a man younger than 30 in good health. The CDR3 runs from the conserved cysteine through the conserved F or W. A D gene is named only where the DNA matches it firmly. Some rows mark clone size as missing; the rest say once, few, many or name a class of expanded clone.

>TRBJ2-5|-|few|TRBV7-2
CASNPYSGQETQYF
TGTGCCAGCAATCCCTATAGCGGCCAAGAGACCCAGTACTTC
>TRBJ1-2|-|-|TRBV2
CASILRQARGYTF
TGTGCCAGCATCCTGAGACAGGCGCGGGGCTACACCTTC
>TRBJ2-7|TRBD2|-|TRBV5-1
CASSLGTITYEQYF
TGTGCCAGCAGCCTCGGGACTATTACTTACGAGCAGTACTTC
>TRBJ2-1|-|-|TRBV11-2
CASSFRTSAGYNEQFF
TGTGCCAGCAGCTTTCGAACTAGTGCGGGCTACAATGAGCAGTTCTTC
>TRBJ2-7|-|-|TRBV15
CATSRDLAGREQYF
TGTGCCACCAGCAGAGACTTGGCAGGGCGGGAGCAGTACTTC
>TRBJ2-7|TRBD1|-|TRBV4-3
CASSQDWGTGRSYEQYF
TGCGCCAGCAGCCAAGATTGGGGGACAGGGCGCTCCTACGAGCAGTACTTC
>TRBJ2-3|-|-|TRBV5-1
CASSLDGDQTDTQYF
TGCGCCAGCAGCTTGGATGGGGACCAGACAGATACGCAGTATTTT
>TRBJ2-6|-|-|TRBV28
CATQGANVLTF
TGTGCCACCCAAGGGGCCAACGTCCTGACTTTC
>TRBJ2-2|-|-|TRBV2
CASSAGSANTGELFF
TGTGCCAGCAGTGCAGGGAGCGCGAACACCGGGGAGCTGTTTTTT
>TRBJ2-5|-|few|TRBV19
CASSISSLETQYF
TGTGCCAGTAGTATTTCGAGTTTAGAGACCCAGTACTTC
>TRBJ2-5|-|few|TRBV2
CASSWGQETQYF
TGTGCCAGCAGTTGGGGGCAAGAGACCCAGTACTTC
>TRBJ2-2|-|-|TRBV19
CASRMRDLTAGELFF
TGTGCCAGCCGTATGCGGGACCTAACGGCCGGGGAGCTGTTTTTT
>TRBJ2-3|TRBD1|-|TRBV6-1
CASSPGTGGTDTQYF
TGTGCCAGCAGCCCCGGGACAGGGGGGACAGATACGCAGTATTTT
>TRBJ2-1|TRBD2|-|TRBV5-4
CASSQGTSGNNEQFF
TGTGCCAGCAGCCAAGGGACTAGCGGAAACAATGAGCAGTTCTTC
>TRBJ2-1|-|-|TRBV14
CASSQVRGARYNEQFF
TGTGCCAGCAGCCAAGTTAGGGGCGCGCGTTACAATGAGCAGTTCTTC
>TRBJ2-3|TRBD2|-|TRBV2
CASSDRGVIGYF
TGTGCCAGCAGTGACCGGGGGGTAATAGGATATTTT
>TRBJ2-5|-|-|TRBV29-1
CSVEVGGTQYF
TGCAGCGTTGAAGTTGGCGGGACCCAGTACTTC
>TRBJ2-5|-|once|TRBV6-1
CASSVMLQETQYF
TGTGCCAGCAGTGTGATGTTACAAGAGACCCAGTACTTC
>TRBJ1-1|-|-|TRBV5-1
CASSSRAGSDTEAFF
TGCGCCAGCAGCTCAAGGGCAGGTTCCGACACTGAAGCTTTCTTT
>TRBJ2-1|TRBD2|once|TRBV6-5
CASRAGGRIEQFF
TGTGCCAGCAGAGCGGGGGGAAGGATTGAGCAGTTCTTC
>TRBJ2-2|TRBD2|-|TRBV28
CASSSGLVTGELFF
TGTGCCAGCAGTTCCGGACTAGTCACCGGGGAGCTGTTTTTT
>TRBJ2-7|-|-|TRBV6-1
CASSDGLQDEQYF
TGTGCCAGCAGTGACGGCCTCCAGGACGAGCAGTACTTC
>TRBJ1-2|-|-|TRBV11-2
CASSLGLARDYGYTF
TGTGCCAGCAGCTTAGGATTAGCCAGGGATTATGGCTACACCTTC
>TRBJ1-2|TRBD1|-|TRBV7-6
CASSQEGQGMGYGYTF
TGTGCCAGCAGCCAAGAAGGACAGGGTATGGGCTATGGCTACACCTTC
>TRBJ2-5|-|-|TRBV5-1
CASSITTGFETQYF
TGCGCCAGCAGCATAACTACGGGGTTCGAGACCCAGTACTTC
>TRBJ2-2|-|few|TRBV27
CASSFQGITGELFF
TGTGCCAGCAGTTTTCAAGGAATTACCGGGGAGCTGTTTTTT
>TRBJ2-1|TRBD1|-|TRBV7-2
CASQGDRSSYNEQFF
TGTGCCAGCCAGGGGGACAGAAGCTCCTACAATGAGCAGTTCTTC
>TRBJ2-1|-|once|TRBV7-8
CASSLREYGEQFF
TGTGCCAGCAGCTTAAGGGAGTACGGTGAGCAGTTCTTC
>TRBJ1-1|TRBD1|-|TRBV6-1
CASRPGTVNTEAFF
TGTGCCAGCAGACCCGGGACAGTTAACACTGAAGCTTTCTTT